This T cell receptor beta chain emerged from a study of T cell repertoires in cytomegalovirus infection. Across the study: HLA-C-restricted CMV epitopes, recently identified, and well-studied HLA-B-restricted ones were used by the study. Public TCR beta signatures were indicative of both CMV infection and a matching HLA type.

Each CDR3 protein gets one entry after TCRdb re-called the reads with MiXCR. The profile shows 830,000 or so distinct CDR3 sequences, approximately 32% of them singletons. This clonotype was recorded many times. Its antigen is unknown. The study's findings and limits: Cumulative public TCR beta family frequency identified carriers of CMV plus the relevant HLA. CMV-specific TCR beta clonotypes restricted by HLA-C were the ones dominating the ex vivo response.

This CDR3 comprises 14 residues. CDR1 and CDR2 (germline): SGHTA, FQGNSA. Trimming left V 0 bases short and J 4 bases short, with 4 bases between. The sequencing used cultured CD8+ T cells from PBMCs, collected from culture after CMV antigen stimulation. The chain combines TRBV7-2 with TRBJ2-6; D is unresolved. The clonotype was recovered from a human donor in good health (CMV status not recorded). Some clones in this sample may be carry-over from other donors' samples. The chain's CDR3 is CASSLANGANVLTF. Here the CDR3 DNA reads TGTGCCAGCAGCTTAGCGAACGGGGCCAACGTCCTGACTTTC.